This TCR beta chain was captured in a study of blood T cells in healthy people across ages. General study results and limits: Per million T cells, TCR beta diversity dropped roughly linearly as age increased. PBMCs were not sorted, which prevented a conclusive comparison of naive versus antigen-experienced cells. Versus aged donors, long-lived donors had higher diversity and more naive CD4+ cells.

Combining a sample-barcoded 5' primer with a J-beta primer mix, a second PCR ran for about 7 to 11 cycles. TCRdb redid the calling of the 5' RACE reads with MiXCR, one entry per CDR3 protein. The sample holds 600,000 to 1,000,000 distinct CDR3 sequences, roughly 60% seen once. Every sample gave at least 6 micrograms of total RNA when it was extracted. About this clonotype: What it binds is unknown.

V shed 4 bases and J shed 4 bases, with 17 bases lying between them. The CDR3 is 15 amino acids. CDR1 SGHRS and CDR2 YFSETQ come from the germline V gene. The V gene is TRBV5-1, the J gene TRBJ2-5; D uncertain. The receptor was derived from a man aged 25 to 40 in good health. Sequenced sample: blood. CDR3 nucleotide sequence: TGCGCCAGCAGCCACGGCATTGACCTCAGAGAGACCCAGTACTTC. Protein: CASSHGIDLRETQYF.